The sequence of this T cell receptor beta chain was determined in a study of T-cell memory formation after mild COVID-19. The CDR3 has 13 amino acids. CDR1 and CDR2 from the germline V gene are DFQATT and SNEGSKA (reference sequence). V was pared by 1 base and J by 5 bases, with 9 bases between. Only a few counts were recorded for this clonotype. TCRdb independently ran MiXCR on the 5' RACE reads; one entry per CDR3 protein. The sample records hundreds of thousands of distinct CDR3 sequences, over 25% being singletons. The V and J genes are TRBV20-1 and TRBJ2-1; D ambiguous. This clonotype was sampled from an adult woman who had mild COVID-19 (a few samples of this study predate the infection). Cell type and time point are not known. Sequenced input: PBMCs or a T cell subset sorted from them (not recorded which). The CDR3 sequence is CSARGEYNNEQFF. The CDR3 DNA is TGCAGTGCTAGAGGAGAGTATAACAATGAGCAGTTCTTC.